This T cell receptor beta chain was retrieved from a study of cytomegalovirus exposure and HLA in healthy donors. Study summary: Of all 360 or so donors who were genotyped, about 80% belonged to the Caucasian-associated ancestry cluster. Whole-study results and caveats: One cluster of highly shared sequence variants probably arose as a sequencing artifact. From TCR beta sequences, most subjects' HLA-A and HLA-B alleles were reportedly predicted accurately. Later examination showed HLA-associated TCR beta chains had greater clonal expansion than equally common others.

This clone was recorded a few times. Its specificity is not known. Primers: 60 Vbeta forward and 13 Jbeta reverse. Libraries were prepared by immunoSEQ multiplex PCR; TCRdb keeps only in-frame clonotypes and omits some of them. Here the sample spans a few hundred thousand clones, about 81% being singletons. V dropped 2 bases and J dropped 0; count of bases not matched to a gene: 3. CDR3 length: 17 residues. CDR1 SGHTA and CDR2 FQGTGA come from the germline V gene. Sample: PBMCs. This TCR was recovered from a woman aged 55-75 years in good health and CMV-seropositive. The chain employs TRBV7-3 and TRBJ2-2; TRBD1 matches 10 bases. The CDR3 DNA follows: TGTGCCAGCAGCTTAGAGGACAGGGGGGCGAACACCGGGGAGCTGTTTTTT. Its translation is CASSLEDRGANTGELFF. The full variable domain, with the rest looked up from reference TRBV7-3 and TRBJ2-2, is GAGVSQTPSNKVTEKGKYVELRCDPISGHTALYWYRQSLGQGPEFLIYFQGTGAADDSGLPNDRFFAVRPEGSVSTLKIQRTERGDSAVYLCASSLEDRGANTGELFFGEGSRLTVL.